The entry that follows covers one TCR beta chain sequence. This sample is part of a study of cytomegalovirus exposure and HLA in healthy donors. PCR amplification relied on 60 Vbeta primers (plus 13 Jbeta primers). Produced via immunoSEQ multiplex PCR; TCRdb's table is partial and in-frame only. The sample shows roughly 140,000 clones, more than 75% of them seen only once. Germline assignment: CDR1 SGHNT and CDR2 YYREEE (reference sequence). This CDR3 is 15 amino acids long. V shed 0 bases and J 3 bases; nucleotides not matched to a gene: 2. The specimen was PBMCs. The chain recombines TRBV5-4 with TRBJ2-7; TRBD1 matches 11 bases. The sequence came from a man younger than 35 in good health and CMV-seronegative. DNA of the CDR3: TGTGCCAGCAGCTTGGGAGGGACAGGGGGCTACGAGCAGTACTTC. It codes for CASSLGGTGGYEQYF. Full variable domain (rest looked up from reference TRBV5-4 and TRBJ2-7): ETGVTQSPTHLIKTRGQQVTLRCSSQSGHNTVSWYQQALGQGPQFIFQYYREEENGRGNFPPRFSGLQFPNYSSELNVNALELDDSALYLCASSLGGTGGYEQYFGPGTRLTVT.